Presented here are 23 T cell receptor beta chains from one specimen sequenced in a study of blood T cell repertoires in COVID-19. Clones were read by immunoSEQ multiplex PCR, and TCRdb kept only the in-frame ones, dropping some. The sample yields approximately 92,000 clones, 82% seen once. The sequenced sample consisted of peripheral blood. The origin of the receptors is a man older than 75 with acute or convalescent COVID-19.

The chain employs TRBV7-2 and TRBJ1-2; perhaps TRBD1 as D (6 bases). With 5 bases removed from V and 4 bases from J, the gap between germline ends came to 14 bases. The CDR3 runs 14 residues. Germline V lookup: CDR1 SGHTA, CDR2 FQGNSA. CDR3 nucleotides: TGTGCCAGCAGCCTGGTTGGGGACACCTATGGCTACACCTTC. It is translated as CASSLVGDTYGYTF.

This chain links TRBV5-6 with TRBJ2-1; D unclear. From germline, CDR1 is SGHDT and CDR2 YYEEEE. The ends were cut back, 1 base at V and 0 bases at J, with 11 bases in the middle. The CDR3 contains 16 residues. DNA for the CDR3: TGTGCCAGCAGCTTGACTCCATCCGGCTCCTACAATGAGCAGTTCTTC. This codes for CASSLTPSGSYNEQFF.

This chain joins TRBV6-5 and TRBJ1-6, with 9 bases identical to TRBD1. Germline-derived CDR1 and CDR2 are MNHEY and SVGAGI. Unmatched junction bases numbered 11, after V lost 7 bases and J lost 13 bases. CDR3 length: 14 amino acids. The CDR3: CASTIRDRVVPLHF. Written as DNA, the CDR3 is TGTGCCAGCACCATCCGGGACAGGGTTGTCCCCCTCCACTTT.

The rearrangement links TRBV6-1 to TRBJ2-4, with a weak D call TRBD1 (7 bases). This CDR3 spans 15 amino acids. The V gene's germline CDR1 is MNHNS and CDR2 SASEGT. Trimming took off 2 bases at V and 3 bases at J, with 11 bases between the two ends. The CDR3: CASSEQGEVKNIQYF. The CDR3, as DNA: TGTGCCAGCAGTGAACAGGGGGAGGTCAAAAACATTCAGTACTTC.

V is TRBV5-4 and J is TRBJ2-3; 14 bases line up with TRBD2. The CDR3 consists of 18 residues. Trimming took 4 bases from V and 4 from J; bases not matched to a gene: 11. Germline CDR1 SGHNT, CDR2 YYREEE (reference sequence). The CDR3 here is CASSPGPGLAGEADTQYF. The CDR3 DNA reads TGTGCCAGCAGCCCCGGACCGGGACTAGCGGGAGAGGCAGATACGCAGTATTTT.

This chain links TRBV5-4 with TRBJ1-2; D is uncertain. This CDR3 has 15 residues. Between the trimmed V and J ends, which lost 0 bases and 2 bases, there was a span of 11 bases. Looked up from germline, CDR1 is SGHNT and CDR2 is YYREEE (reference sequence). The CDR3 bases are TGTGCCAGCAGCTTGGATCCGGCAGGCAACTATGGCTACACCTTC. This translates into CASSLDPAGNYGYTF.

At least ten counts were recorded for this clone. The rearrangement joins TRBV21-1 to TRBJ2-3; the table names TRBD1, a call not compared with the DNA. TRBV21-1 is a pseudogene segment. This CDR3 has 16 residues. The CDR3 DNA follows: TGTGCCAGCAGCCGAGGTTGGAAAAGGGGGCCAGATACGCAGTATTTT. It specifies CASSRGWKRGPDTQYF.

This sequence joins TRBV6-5 and TRBJ2-1; TRBD2 agrees at 9 bases. Germline CDR1 MNHEY, CDR2 SVGAGI. The trim removed 0 bases at V and 7 bases at J, leaving 7 bases unmatched. The CDR3 covers 16 residues. As DNA, the CDR3 is TGTGCCAGCAGTTACTCCCCTAGCGGGGCGAGAAATGAGCAGTTCTTC. It translates to CASSYSPSGARNEQFF.

The V gene is TRBV7-2, the J gene TRBJ2-7, with D perhaps TRBD2 (6 bases). Trimming took off 1 base at V and 0 bases at J, with 7 bases between the two ends. CDR1 and CDR2 from the germline V gene are SGHTA and FQGNSA. This CDR3 comprises 14 residues. As DNA, the CDR3 is TGTGCCAGCAGCTTAGGACTAGACTCCTACGAGCAGTACTTC. It encodes CASSLGLDSYEQYF. Combining the CDR3 with reference TRBV7-2 and TRBJ2-7 gives the whole variable domain GAGVSQSPSNKVTEKGKDVELRCDPISGHTALYWYRQSLGQGLEFLIYFQGNSAPDKSGLPSDRFSAERTGGSVSTLTIQRTQQEDSAVYLCASSLGLDSYEQYFGPGTRLTVT.

The chain carries TRBV28 and TRBJ2-7; weak D call: TRBD1 (5 bases). Per germline, CDR1 MDHEN and CDR2 SYDVKM. This CDR3 contains 12 residues. Trimming shortened V by 3 bases and J by 2 bases, and 5 bases separated the two germline ends. The CDR3 DNA follows: TGTGCCAGCAGTTTGACAGCCTACGAGCAGTACTTC. Residues: CASSLTAYEQYF.

The V gene is TRBV28, the J gene TRBJ1-5; possibly TRBD1 for D (6 bases). The CDR3 is 16 amino acids. V was shortened by 8 bases and J by 6 bases, with 23 bases between the two germline ends. CDR1 is MDHEN and CDR2 is SYDVKM in the germline V gene. CDR3 sequence reads: CASSVSVVGGSQPQHF. The DNA of the CDR3 is TGTGCCAGCTCAGTTTCGGTCGTAGGGGGAAGTCAGCCCCAGCATTTT.

This chain uses TRBV19 with TRBJ1-2; D gene unclear. The V end lost 5 bases, the J end lost 0 bases, and 13 bases lay between the germline ends. Germline V gene lookup returns CDR1 LNHDA and CDR2 SQIVND (reference sequence). The CDR3 is 15 residues long. The CDR3 is CASSLQSRANYGYTF. Written as DNA, the CDR3 is TGTGCCAGTAGTTTACAGTCTCGCGCTAACTATGGCTACACCTTC.

In its sample, this clone was seen once. The rearrangement joins TRBV7-6 to TRBJ2-1; 11 bases agree with TRBD2. Germline assignment: CDR1 SGHVS and CDR2 FNYEAQ. The CDR3 is 14 amino acids. The V segment lost 11 bases and the J segment 5 bases; nucleotides outside the gene matches: 8. Written as DNA, the CDR3 is TGTGCCGTAAAGACTAGCGGGGCCGACAATGAGCAGTTCTTC. It translates to CAVKTSGADNEQFF.

The V and J genes are TRBV7-2 and TRBJ2-3; 7 nucleotides line up with TRBD2. With 5 bases clipped from V and 3 bases from J, the junction kept 11 bases outside the gene matches. CDR1 and CDR2 from the germline V gene are SGHTA and FQGNSA. The CDR3 is made up of 16 amino acids. The CDR3 DNA reads as TGTGCCAGCAGCCCATCCAGAGCGGGAACTACAGATACGCAGTATTTT. It translates to CASSPSRAGTTDTQYF.

The rearrangement joins TRBV18 to TRBJ1-4; D gene ambiguous. The CDR3 has 13 amino acids. The germline V gene encodes CDR1 KGHSH and CDR2 LQKENI. Trimming left V 3 bases short and J 7 bases short, with 9 bases between. CDR3 coding DNA: TGTGCCAGCTCACCTGCAACGGGTGAAAAACTGTTTTTT. Translating it yields CASSPATGEKLFF.

This chain connects TRBV29-1 to TRBJ2-7; 8 bases map to TRBD1. V shed 8 bases, J shed 4 bases, and the junction held 10 bases outside the gene matches. The CDR3 is 13 amino acids. Germline CDR1 is SQVTM and CDR2 is ANQGSEA. CDR3 sequence: CSIGQGERYEQYF. CDR3 nucleotides: TGCAGCATTGGACAGGGTGAACGATACGAGCAGTACTTC.

The CDR3 sequence: CASSPYAETQYF. For the CDR3, the DNA is TGTGCCAGCAGCCCCTACGCGGAGACCCAGTACTTC. The chain carries TRBV7-8 and TRBJ2-5; D gene unclear. V gave up 5 bases and J gave up 5 bases, with 9 bases separating them. The CDR3 extends over 12 amino acids. CDR1 is SGHVS, CDR2 FQNEAQ, per germline.

The genes are TRBV5-1 and TRBJ2-2; D unresolved. V dropped 4 bases and J dropped 3 bases, with 13 bases sitting between them. Germline assignment: CDR1 SGHRS and CDR2 YFSETQ. The CDR3 has 15 residues. The CDR3 DNA is TGCGCCAGCAGCGCCACAATTGGAGACACCGGGGAGCTGTTTTTT. Translating gives CASSATIGDTGELFF.

The chain recombines TRBV14 with TRBJ1-1, with a possible D match to TRBD1 (6 bases). From germline, CDR1 is SGHDN and CDR2 FVKESK. This CDR3 region has 16 residues. V lost 4 bases and J lost 4, with 19 bases in between. The CDR3: CASSPGQMDGTTEAFF. The CDR3 nucleotides are TGTGCCAGCAGCCCAGGACAGATGGATGGAACCACTGAAGCTTTCTTT. Drawing the rest from reference TRBV14 and TRBJ1-1, the complete variable domain is EAGVTQFPSHSVIEKGQTVTLRCDPISGHDNLYWYRRVMGKEIKFLLHFVKESKQDESGMPNNRFLAERTGGTYSTLKVQPAELEDSGVYFCASSPGQMDGTTEAFFGQGTRLTVV.

The chain combines TRBV9 with TRBJ1-1; no firm D call. The germline V gene encodes CDR1 SGDLS and CDR2 YYNGEE. Between the trimmed V and J ends, which lost 2 bases and 1 base, there was a span of 15 bases. CDR3 length: 16 residues. The CDR3 spells CASSVLSVAANTEAFF. The CDR3 DNA follows: TGTGCCAGCAGCGTGCTCTCTGTGGCCGCGAACACTGAAGCTTTCTTT.

The chain employs TRBV7-2 and TRBJ2-5, with no clear D. CDR3 length: 14 residues. The germline V and J ends were trimmed by 1 base and 0 bases, with 6 bases remaining between them. CDR1 is SGHTA and CDR2 is FQGNSA in the germline V gene. The CDR3 here is CASSLVGYQETQYF. The DNA for the CDR3 is TGTGCCAGCAGCTTAGTCGGGTACCAAGAGACCCAGTACTTC. The full variable domain, rest sourced from reference TRBV7-2 and TRBJ2-5, is GAGVSQSPSNKVTEKGKDVELRCDPISGHTALYWYRQSLGQGLEFLIYFQGNSAPDKSGLPSDRFSAERTGGSVSTLTIQRTQQEDSAVYLCASSLVGYQETQYFGPGTRLLVL.

This clone was counted between two and nine times. This chain links TRBV19 with TRBJ2-7; 9 nucleotides agree with TRBD2. Germline V gives CDR1 LNHDA, CDR2 SQIVND (reference sequence). CDR3 size: 16 residues. The trim removed 6 bases at V and 5 bases at J, leaving 14 bases unmatched. The CDR3: CASSPLEASGTDEQYF. The CDR3 DNA reads as TGTGCCAGTAGCCCCCTGGAGGCTAGCGGGACTGACGAGCAGTACTTC. Filled out from reference TRBV19 and TRBJ2-7, the complete variable domain reads DGGITQSPKYLFRKEGQNVTLSCEQNLNHDAMYWYRQDPGQGLRLIYYSQIVNDFQKGDIAEGYSVSREKKESFPLTVTSAQKNPTAFYLCASSPLEASGTDEQYFGPGTRLTVT.

The J gene is TRBJ2-7, the V gene TRBV5-1; the D is unclear. Trimming left V 0 bases short and J 7 bases short, with 8 bases between. This CDR3 has 12 amino acids. The germline V gene encodes CDR1 SGHRS and CDR2 YFSETQ. The CDR3 loop reads CASSLGPREQYF. The CDR3, as DNA: TGCGCCAGCAGCTTGGGGCCCAGGGAGCAGTACTTC.